The rows below give T cell receptor beta chains drawn from one sample of a study of blood T cell repertoires in COVID-19. This table comes from immunoSEQ multiplex PCR, and its TCRdb copy is limited to in-frame clones, with some not included. The profile covers around 400,000 clones, with just under 90% appearing a single time and 1.5% to 2% taken by the ten largest. Sequences were obtained from PBMCs or T cells enriched from blood (not recorded which). The receptor set was obtained from a woman in her 30s who had recovered from COVID-19. Each CDR3 is given with its conserved first and last residue. A D gene is named only where the DNA matches it firmly. Some rows mark clone size as missing; the rest say once, few, many or name a class of expanded clone.

clone size: -
D gene: -
J gene: TRBJ1-5
V gene: TRBV11-2
CDR3 DNA: TGTGCCAGCAGCCCTTGGCCAGGGGTGGATCAGCCCCAGCATTTT
CDR3 protein: CASSPWPGVDQPQHF

clone size: -
D gene: TRBD1
J gene: TRBJ1-1
V gene: TRBV19
CDR3 DNA: TGTGCCAGTAGTACTTCAGGGGGTTGGGGAACTGAAGCTTTCTTT
CDR3 protein: CASSTSGGWGTEAFF

clone size: -
D gene: -
J gene: TRBJ2-7
V gene: TRBV28
CDR3 DNA: TGTGCCAGCATAAGTAGCCTCTACGAGCAGTACTTC
CDR3 protein: CASISSLYEQYF

clone size: -
D gene: -
J gene: TRBJ2-5
V gene: TRBV6-2/TRBV6-3
CDR3 DNA: TGTGCCAGCAGTTACTCGTTGCGGGAAGGGACCCAGTACTTC
CDR3 protein: CASSYSLREGTQYF

clone size: -
D gene: TRBD1
J gene: TRBJ1-1
V gene: TRBV7-2
CDR3 DNA: TGTGCCAGCAGCTTAGTGGGACAGATGGCTGAAGCTTTCTTT
CDR3 protein: CASSLVGQMAEAFF

clone size: -
D gene: -
J gene: TRBJ2-2
V gene: TRBV7-9
CDR3 DNA: TGTGCCAGCAGCTTCCTGCGGGGGAACACCGGGGAGCTGTTTTTT
CDR3 protein: CASSFLRGNTGELFF

clone size: -
D gene: -
J gene: TRBJ1-3
V gene: TRBV5-1
CDR3 DNA: TGCGCCAGCAGCCCCGGGGGGTCTGGAAACACCATATATTTT
CDR3 protein: CASSPGGSGNTIYF

clone size: -
D gene: -
J gene: TRBJ2-3
V gene: TRBV13
CDR3 DNA: TGTGCCAGCAGCGAGAAGAGTACGGGAGCCCCGGCAGATACGCAGTATTTT
CDR3 protein: CASSEKSTGAPADTQYF

clone size: -
D gene: TRBD1
J gene: TRBJ1-6
V gene: TRBV5-1
CDR3 DNA: TGCGCCAGCAGCTTGGGTACAGGGGTCTATAATTCACCCCTCCACTTT
CDR3 protein: CASSLGTGVYNSPLHF

clone size: -
D gene: -
J gene: TRBJ2-1
V gene: TRBV19
CDR3 DNA: TGTGCCAGTAGTATCGCCGGGGTCTCCTACAATGAGCAGTTCTTC
CDR3 protein: CASSIAGVSYNEQFF

clone size: -
D gene: TRBD1
J gene: TRBJ1-3
V gene: TRBV24-1
CDR3 DNA: TGTGCCACCAGTGATATCCCGGGACAGGGGGAGGCTGGAAACACCATATATTTT
CDR3 protein: CATSDIPGQGEAGNTIYF

clone size: few
D gene: -
J gene: TRBJ2-4
V gene: TRBV29-1
CDR3 DNA: TGCAGCGTTGAACCGGGTACGGACATTCAGTACTTC
CDR3 protein: CSVEPGTDIQYF

clone size: -
D gene: TRBD1
J gene: TRBJ2-1
V gene: TRBV15
CDR3 DNA: TGTGCCACCAGCGGACAGGGGAATGAGCAGTTCTTC
CDR3 protein: CATSGQGNEQFF

clone size: -
D gene: -
J gene: TRBJ1-2
V gene: TRBV9
CDR3 DNA: TGTGCCAGCAGCAGCCAGGGGTCAGTAAACTATGGCTACACCTTC
CDR3 protein: CASSSQGSVNYGYTF

clone size: once
D gene: TRBD2
J gene: TRBJ2-1
V gene: TRBV5-1
CDR3 DNA: TGCGCCAGCAGCTTTGGGTTTGTGGGAGGGGCTGAGCAGTTCTTC
CDR3 protein: CASSFGFVGGAEQFF

clone size: -
D gene: TRBD1
J gene: TRBJ1-2
V gene: TRBV5-1
CDR3 DNA: TGCGCCAGCAGCTTGGAGGGGGCAGCATATGGCTACACCTTC
CDR3 protein: CASSLEGAAYGYTF